This is a list of T cell receptor beta chains from one sample in a study of blood T cell repertoires in COVID-19. The protocol was immunoSEQ multiplex PCR, while the TCRdb copy is restricted to in-frame clones and leaves out a portion. Here the sample spans about 130,000 clones, around 81% being singletons. The sample consisted of peripheral blood. The origin of the receptors is a man aged 25-45 years with COVID-19, enrolled during active disease. Both conserved end residues are part of each CDR3. Rows give clone size only sometimes, using once, few, many, or a class for an expanded clone.

12 | TRBV6-5 | NA | CAARDRVGELFF
12 | TRBV6-5 | NA | CASSPGHRAYTF
14 | TRBV15 | once | CATSRDKEVYGYTF
13 | TRBV18 | NA | CASSPRRDTEQYF
19 | TRBV30 | NA | CAWSVRVRVRGGDTDTQYF
15 | TRBV5-1 | NA | CASSLSGTNTGELFF
13 | TRBV6-5 | NA | CASSLQYNQPQHF
13 | TRBV9 | NA | CASSVNNIETQYF
16 | TRBV5-1 | NA | CASRGTGMTGANVLTF
15 | TRBV7-9 | NA | CASSKDRLGNQPQHF
11 | TRBV28 | once | CASWGGTEAFF
14 | TRBV10-3 | NA | CAAAAGSGANVLTF
13 | TRBV11-3 | NA | CASSPLPGTEAFF
14 | TRBV5-1 | few | CASSLGGQGYEQYF
15 | TRBV6-2/TRBV6-3 | NA | CASSYSRGTSYEQYF
18 | TRBV25-1 | NA | CASRGNLGTSGTQETQYF
16 | TRBV7-8 | NA | CASSLVAGGLTDTQYF
16 | TRBV7-9 | NA | CASTILEGIANYGYTF
13 | TRBV21-1 | NA | CASSGGENEKLFF
14 | TRBV6-2/TRBV6-3 | few | CASSWHIWSGELFF
12 | TRBV10-3 | NA | CAISGAWETQYF
15 | TRBV10-3 | few | CAISEGQGKNEKLFF
18 | TRBV5-1 | NA | CASSLRGTGVSLSNEQFF
15 | TRBV11-3 | NA | CASSLRGGLANEQFF
14 | TRBV4-3 | NA | CASSQDTGQTEAFF
13 | TRBV28 | NA | CASSVGQGDGYTF
16 | TRBV5-5 | NA | CASSLVFGRARTEAFF
17 | TRBV5-4 | NA | CASSLAWLTSGYNEQFF
15 | TRBV5-1 | once | CASSYTPGGSYEQYF
15 | TRBV27 | few | CASRNTGGGTDTQYF
15 | TRBV2 | NA | CASSDHWVGSGGNTF
15 | TRBV7-9 | few | CASSPRGGGNQPQHF
15 | TRBV6-5 | NA | CASSPRGQGSYEQYF
18 | TRBV13 | NA | CASLPRGAPTTGTDTQYF
14 | TRBV18 | many | CASSPIQGEHEQYF